This is a list of T cell receptor beta chains from one sample in a study of cytomegalovirus exposure and HLA in healthy donors. Assay: immunoSEQ multiplex PCR; the TCRdb copy retains only in-frame clones and omits some. The sample records 95,000 to 100,000 clones, roughly three quarters being singletons. The sequenced sample was PBMCs. The receptors derive from a female donor in good health and CMV-seronegative. Each CDR3 is given with its conserved first and last residue. D genes are given only for firm matches. Clone size is shown for a subset of rows, as once, few, many or a class of expanded clone.

CDR3 length: 15
V gene: TRBV27
J gene: TRBJ2-1
D gene: TRBD2
clone size: -
CDR3 DNA: TGTGCCAGCAGTGAGGAGGGAGGGGCCCCGAGTGAGCAGTTCTTC
CDR3 protein: CASSEEGGAPSEQFF

CDR3 length: 16
V gene: TRBV28
J gene: TRBJ1-6
D gene: -
clone size: few
CDR3 DNA: TGTGCCAGCAGCTATATAGGAACAGGGATTGGTTCACCCCTCCACTTT
CDR3 protein: CASSYIGTGIGSPLHF

CDR3 length: 13
V gene: TRBV19
J gene: TRBJ2-7
D gene: -
clone size: -
CDR3 DNA: TGTGCCAGTAGTTGGGACTTGCGCTACGAGCAGTACTTC
CDR3 protein: CASSWDLRYEQYF

CDR3 length: 16
V gene: TRBV5-4
J gene: TRBJ2-3
D gene: -
clone size: -
CDR3 DNA: TGTGCCAGCAGCTTGAGAGGGGGCGGGATCACAGATACGCAGTATTTT
CDR3 protein: CASSLRGGGITDTQYF

CDR3 length: 18
V gene: TRBV18
J gene: TRBJ2-2
D gene: TRBD2
clone size: -
CDR3 DNA: TGTGCCAGCTCCTCCACCGCTAGCGGGATCGATATGACCGGGGAGCTGTTTTTT
CDR3 protein: CASSSTASGIDMTGELFF

CDR3 length: 19
V gene: TRBV5-1
J gene: TRBJ2-4
D gene: TRBD1
clone size: -
CDR3 DNA: TGCGCCAGCAGCTTGGAGGGACAGGGGGGGGCTACGACCAAAAACATTCAGTACTTC
CDR3 protein: CASSLEGQGGATTKNIQYF

CDR3 length: 14
V gene: TRBV5-1
J gene: TRBJ1-1
D gene: -
clone size: -
CDR3 DNA: TGCGCCAGCAGCATGGGACGGAGTAACACTGAAGCTTTCTTT
CDR3 protein: CASSMGRSNTEAFF

CDR3 length: 16
V gene: TRBV19
J gene: TRBJ1-5
D gene: -
clone size: once
CDR3 DNA: TGTGCCAGTAGTCGTCGTGAAGGGGGTTTCAATCAGCCCCAGCATTTT
CDR3 protein: CASSRREGGFNQPQHF

CDR3 length: 14
V gene: TRBV7-2
J gene: TRBJ1-5
D gene: TRBD1
clone size: -
CDR3 DNA: TGCGCCAGCAGCAGCCGACAGGGGAATCAGCCCCAGCATTTT
CDR3 protein: CASSSRQGNQPQHF

CDR3 length: 15
V gene: TRBV15
J gene: TRBJ1-3
D gene: -
clone size: -
CDR3 DNA: TGTGCCACCAGCAGAGACAGAAGCTCTGGAAACACCATATATTTT
CDR3 protein: CATSRDRSSGNTIYF

CDR3 length: 13
V gene: TRBV30
J gene: TRBJ1-1
D gene: -
clone size: -
CDR3 DNA: TGTGCCTGGAGGGACTCCCCGATGGCTGAAGCTTTCTTT
CDR3 protein: CAWRDSPMAEAFF

CDR3 length: 14
V gene: TRBV6-5
J gene: TRBJ2-7
D gene: TRBD1
clone size: -
CDR3 DNA: TGTGCCAGCGGGGGACAGGCTCACTCCTACGAGCAGTACTTC
CDR3 protein: CASGGQAHSYEQYF

CDR3 length: 12
V gene: TRBV6-5
J gene: TRBJ2-3
D gene: -
clone size: few
CDR3 DNA: TGTGCCAGCACCCGGGACACAGATACGCAGTATTTT
CDR3 protein: CASTRDTDTQYF

CDR3 length: 16
V gene: TRBV5-6
J gene: TRBJ2-4
D gene: -
clone size: -
CDR3 DNA: TGTGCCAGCAGCGACGGACAGCTCCTAGCCAAAAACATTCAGTACTTC
CDR3 protein: CASSDGQLLAKNIQYF

CDR3 length: 12
V gene: TRBV28
J gene: TRBJ2-7
D gene: -
clone size: -
CDR3 DNA: TGTGCCAGCAGTTTAGGCCCTCGAGAGCAGTACTTC
CDR3 protein: CASSLGPREQYF

CDR3 length: 16
V gene: TRBV28
J gene: TRBJ2-2
D gene: TRBD2
clone size: once
CDR3 DNA: TGTGCCAGCAGTTTAAGCGGGAGGGTTTACACCGGGGAGCTGTTTTTT
CDR3 protein: CASSLSGRVYTGELFF

CDR3 length: 13
V gene: TRBV18
J gene: TRBJ2-1
D gene: TRBD2
clone size: once
CDR3 DNA: TGTGCCAGCTGCCCGGGACTAGTGGATGAGCAGTTCTTC
CDR3 protein: CASCPGLVDEQFF

CDR3 length: 11
V gene: TRBV6-5
J gene: TRBJ2-1
D gene: -
clone size: -
CDR3 DNA: TGTGCCAGCAGGGCAGACAATGAGCAGTTCTTC
CDR3 protein: CASRADNEQFF

CDR3 length: 18
V gene: TRBV10-3
J gene: TRBJ2-4
D gene: TRBD1
clone size: -
CDR3 DNA: TGTGCCATCAGTGACGGCAGGGGGCGGGATGTGGCCAAAAACATTCAGTACTTC
CDR3 protein: CAISDGRGRDVAKNIQYF

CDR3 length: 15
V gene: TRBV6-6
J gene: TRBJ1-5
D gene: -
clone size: -
CDR3 DNA: TGTGCCAGCAGTTACTCAGCAGGGGTAGGGCAGCCCCAGCATTTT
CDR3 protein: CASSYSAGVGQPQHF

CDR3 length: 13
V gene: TRBV2
J gene: TRBJ2-7
D gene: -
clone size: -
CDR3 DNA: TGTGCCAGCAGATCCGGGGGACGCTACGAGCAGTACTTC
CDR3 protein: CASRSGGRYEQYF

CDR3 length: 13
V gene: TRBV2
J gene: TRBJ2-7
D gene: -
clone size: -
CDR3 DNA: TGTGCCAGCAGTGAAGAAAGGGGTCGCGAGCAGTACTTC
CDR3 protein: CASSEERGREQYF

CDR3 length: 12
V gene: TRBV30
J gene: TRBJ1-4
D gene: -
clone size: -
CDR3 DNA: TGTGCCTGGAGTAACGGTAATGAAAAACTGTTTTTT
CDR3 protein: CAWSNGNEKLFF

CDR3 length: 14
V gene: TRBV7-2
J gene: TRBJ2-3
D gene: -
clone size: few
CDR3 DNA: TGTGCCAGCACAAGACAGACTAGCACAGATACGCAGTATTTT
CDR3 protein: CASTRQTSTDTQYF

CDR3 length: 14
V gene: TRBV6-5
J gene: TRBJ1-4
D gene: -
clone size: -
CDR3 DNA: TGTGCCAGCAGCCTAGCCTCCACTAATGAAAAACTGTTTTTT
CDR3 protein: CASSLASTNEKLFF

CDR3 length: 12
V gene: TRBV6-5
J gene: TRBJ2-7
D gene: -
clone size: -
CDR3 DNA: TGTGCCAGCGGAAAAGCTAGGTACGAGCAGTACTTC
CDR3 protein: CASGKARYEQYF

CDR3 length: 14
V gene: TRBV14
J gene: TRBJ2-1
D gene: TRBD2
clone size: once
CDR3 DNA: TGTGCCAGCAGCCAGGCGGGAGGTCTCAATGAGCAGTTCTTC
CDR3 protein: CASSQAGGLNEQFF

CDR3 length: 12
V gene: TRBV6-1
J gene: TRBJ1-4
D gene: -
clone size: few
CDR3 DNA: TGTGCCAGCAGTGATAGGACTCCCGGGCTGTTTTTT
CDR3 protein: CASSDRTPGLFF

CDR3 length: 13
V gene: TRBV10-2
J gene: TRBJ1-1
D gene: -
clone size: -
CDR3 DNA: TGCGCCAGCAGGGACAGCCTAAACACTGAAGCTTTCTTT
CDR3 protein: CASRDSLNTEAFF

CDR3 length: 16
V gene: TRBV28
J gene: TRBJ1-1
D gene: TRBD1
clone size: -
CDR3 DNA: TGTGCCAGCAGTTTCCCCCGACAGGGTGGAGACACTGAAGCTTTCTTT
CDR3 protein: CASSFPRQGGDTEAFF

CDR3 length: 14
V gene: TRBV27
J gene: TRBJ2-7
D gene: TRBD2
clone size: few
CDR3 DNA: TGTGCCAGCAACCCGACTAGCGGTCACTACGAGCAGTACTTC
CDR3 protein: CASNPTSGHYEQYF

CDR3 length: 16
V gene: TRBV4-1
J gene: TRBJ1-2
D gene: -
clone size: -
CDR3 DNA: TGCGCCAGCAGCCAAGGGGCAGGGGCCGACTACTATGGCTACACCTTC
CDR3 protein: CASSQGAGADYYGYTF

CDR3 length: 14
V gene: TRBV30
J gene: TRBJ2-1
D gene: -
clone size: -
CDR3 DNA: TGTGCCTGGAAGGAGGCGGTAGGAGTTCATGAGCAGTTCTTC
CDR3 protein: CAWKEAVGVHEQFF

CDR3 length: 11
V gene: TRBV5-1
J gene: TRBJ2-7
D gene: -
clone size: -
CDR3 DNA: TGCGCCAGCAGCTCCCTCTACGAGCAGTACTTC
CDR3 protein: CASSSLYEQYF

CDR3 length: 16
V gene: TRBV5-1
J gene: TRBJ2-7
D gene: TRBD2
clone size: -
CDR3 DNA: TGCGCCAGCAGCTTGCCCTTAGCGGGGAGCTCCTACGAGCAGTACTTC
CDR3 protein: CASSLPLAGSSYEQYF

CDR3 length: 14
V gene: TRBV28
J gene: TRBJ1-5
D gene: -
clone size: -
CDR3 DNA: TGTGCCAGCAGAACAGGAGAGTTCAATCAGCCCCAGCATTTT
CDR3 protein: CASRTGEFNQPQHF

CDR3 length: 18
V gene: TRBV27
J gene: TRBJ2-7
D gene: -
clone size: -
CDR3 DNA: TGTGCCAGCAGTCTAAAGGGACTGCGCGGAGGTTGGGCCTACGAGCAGTACTTC
CDR3 protein: CASSLKGLRGGWAYEQYF

CDR3 length: 19
V gene: TRBV7-3
J gene: TRBJ1-4
D gene: TRBD1
clone size: few
CDR3 DNA: TGTGCCAGCAGCTTTCGACCAGCCGGGACAGGAGGCCAGTATGAAAAACTGTTTTTT
CDR3 protein: CASSFRPAGTGGQYEKLFF

CDR3 length: 15
V gene: TRBV6-1
J gene: TRBJ2-2
D gene: TRBD1
clone size: -
CDR3 DNA: TGTGCCAGCAGTAGACAGGGGGTAGTAGCCGGGGAGCTGTTTTTT
CDR3 protein: CASSRQGVVAGELFF

CDR3 length: 15
V gene: TRBV11-2
J gene: TRBJ2-5
D gene: -
clone size: once
CDR3 DNA: TGTGCCAGCAGCTTAAGACTCCAAATACAAGAGACCCAGTACTTC
CDR3 protein: CASSLRLQIQETQYF

CDR3 length: 15
V gene: TRBV6-1
J gene: TRBJ1-5
D gene: TRBD1
clone size: -
CDR3 DNA: TGTGCCAGCAGAACCGGGACAGGCCGGAATCAGCCCCAGCATTTT
CDR3 protein: CASRTGTGRNQPQHF

CDR3 length: 12
V gene: TRBV6-5
J gene: TRBJ2-7
D gene: -
clone size: once
CDR3 DNA: TGTGCCAGCAGTCAAAAGACAGACGAGCAGTACTTC
CDR3 protein: CASSQKTDEQYF

CDR3 length: 14
V gene: TRBV5-4
J gene: TRBJ1-2
D gene: -
clone size: -
CDR3 DNA: TGTGCCAGCAGCCGGGGGGCAGGGCGGCATGGCTACACCTTC
CDR3 protein: CASSRGAGRHGYTF

CDR3 length: 17
V gene: TRBV9
J gene: TRBJ2-7
D gene: -
clone size: -
CDR3 DNA: TGTGCCAGCAGCGCCCAGGGGAGGGACCGGGGACCCTACGAGCAGTACTTC
CDR3 protein: CASSAQGRDRGPYEQYF

CDR3 length: 18
V gene: TRBV21-1
J gene: TRBJ2-2
D gene: -
clone size: -
CDR3 DNA: TGTGCCAGCAGACTACAGGGTTGGTCTAGAACCAACACCGGGGAGCTGTTTTTT
CDR3 protein: CASRLQGWSRTNTGELFF

CDR3 length: 15
V gene: TRBV30
J gene: TRBJ1-5
D gene: -
clone size: -
CDR3 DNA: TGTGCCTGGAGTGTTGGGCAGAATAGCAATCAGCCCCAGCATTTT
CDR3 protein: CAWSVGQNSNQPQHF

CDR3 length: 15
V gene: TRBV10-3
J gene: TRBJ1-6
D gene: TRBD1
clone size: -
CDR3 DNA: TGTGCCATCAGTGAGGGACAGGGTTCTAATTCACCCCTCCACTTT
CDR3 protein: CAISEGQGSNSPLHF

CDR3 length: 14
V gene: TRBV30
J gene: TRBJ2-7
D gene: -
clone size: -
CDR3 DNA: TGTGCCTGGAACTGGGCCGGAACGGCCTACGAGCAGTACTTC
CDR3 protein: CAWNWAGTAYEQYF

CDR3 length: 16
V gene: TRBV4-2
J gene: TRBJ2-7
D gene: -
clone size: -
CDR3 DNA: TGTGCCAGCAGCCAAGATACGAGCGGGTACTCCTACGAGCAGTACTTC
CDR3 protein: CASSQDTSGYSYEQYF

CDR3 length: 15
V gene: TRBV5-4
J gene: TRBJ2-7
D gene: -
clone size: -
CDR3 DNA: TGTGCCAGCAGCCGGTCGGGCGGGTATGGGTACGAGCAGTACTTC
CDR3 protein: CASSRSGGYGYEQYF